This TCR beta chain was profiled in a study of beta chain features in type 1 diabetes (dated by TCRdb to about 2018). Study-level background: Mean age, gender distribution, total cell number and subset yield did not differ between patients and healthy donors. A total of roughly 100 million sorted cells were examined across all samples, and RNA yield correlated strongly with the number of cells per subset. In the study, recently diagnosed type 1 diabetes patients and matched healthy donors were compared on the TCRB repertoires of their sorted circulating CD4+ T cell subsets. Regulatory and stem cell-like memory subsets were obtained from only 8 patients and roughly eight healthy donors, while naive and central memory subsets were obtained from all 30 or so donors. Points the paper makes about the study in general: Because cDNA was sequenced instead of genomic DNA, highly expressing activated cells could be over-represented, though the groups showed no difference in activation or CD3 levels. Patients with type 1 diabetes made fewer insertions and deleted more nucleotides at VDJ recombination sites, implying thymic rearrangement abnormalities. Naive, central memory and regulatory TCRB repertoires appeared more similar among patients than among healthy donors. PCR may preferentially amplify shorter templates, but because patient and control samples were amplified and corrected together, any resulting skew would affect both groups equally. HLA sub-analyses involved small numbers of individuals, so any influence of HLA type on TCRB rearrangement remained unresolved. Type 1 diabetes patients showed a moderate but significant shortening of TCRB CDR3 length in all four CD4+ subsets.

CDR3 length: 17 amino acids, cysteine to phenylalanine. Only CDR3 DNA remains: 51 bases, in frame from the first base. From V the trimming removes 5 bases and from J it removes 8 bases, while the gene matches leave 19 bases of the junction unaccounted for. The germline V gene (reference sequence) gives CDR1 as LNHDA and CDR2 as SQIVND. This clone was picked up a small number of times. Its antigen is unknown. The input lacks base qualities; no much larger clone sits a single base away. The entire amount of isolated RNA was reverse transcribed using the High Capacity cDNA Reverse Transcription Kit, so the sequenced TCRB transcripts were expressed ones. Deep immunoSEQ sequencing was applied to naive, central memory and regulatory T cell samples, giving an average of roughly 3.5 million total reads per sample. Sorted cells were lysed in RLT buffer and RNA was extracted with DNase-treated RNeasy Micro or Mini kits, depending on cell number. To prevent cross-contamination, each cell subset was processed individually, whereas patient and healthy donor samples were processed jointly. The immunoSEQ multiplex PCR was used to amplify TCRB sequences from cDNA, generating 87-bp fragments that spanned the CDR3 region. The amplicons were sequenced using the Illumina HiSeq platform. On the study's bioinformatics: PCR bias was corrected computationally using synthetic template baselines, and reads within Hamming distance 2 were collapsed, with unmergeable singletons discarded. Reads were aligned against IMGT to assign V, D and J genes, CDR3 length and insertions or deletions at six rearrangement sites. Within each subset, clonotype counts were normalized to sorted cell number, after which true diversity and Gini coefficients were computed with the tcR R package. The overlap coefficient, calculated on TCRB nucleotide sequences, was used to measure repertoire sharing. TCRdb mirrors the immuneACCESS table, restricted to in-frame sequences. Some clones are absent from its copies; in checked studies, under half trace to an unresolved V gene, and the reason for the others is unknown. V and J calls and clone size come straight from that table; D and trimming were deduced from the DNA. The sample table contains around 170,000 clones; only one count was recorded for 9% to 10% of them. About 0.7% of the sample lies in the top ten.

Each donor gave one peripheral blood draw, roughly 110 mL on average, collected into heparinised tubes. A BD FACSAria II and a panel including CD45RO, CCR7, CD25, CD127, CD95 and CD27 were used to sort naive, central memory, regulatory and stem cell-like memory CD4+ T cells. Purity was above 95% for every sorted population. PBMCs were isolated right away by Lymphoprep density gradient centrifugation and were stained directly, without culture. So that batch effects would be minimized, each experiment stained and sorted samples in pairs, pairing one healthy donor with one patient. This TCR derives from a woman in her twenties or thirties with type 1 diabetes. Input material: central memory CD4+ T cells from blood. This receptor chain uses TRBV19 and TRBJ1-2, and TRBD1 matches 8 of the central bases. CDR3 reads: CASSPGRQGASRVGYTF. The DNA reads TGTGCCAGTAGTCCCGGCCGGCAGGGGGCAAGCCGAGTAGGCTACACCTTC.